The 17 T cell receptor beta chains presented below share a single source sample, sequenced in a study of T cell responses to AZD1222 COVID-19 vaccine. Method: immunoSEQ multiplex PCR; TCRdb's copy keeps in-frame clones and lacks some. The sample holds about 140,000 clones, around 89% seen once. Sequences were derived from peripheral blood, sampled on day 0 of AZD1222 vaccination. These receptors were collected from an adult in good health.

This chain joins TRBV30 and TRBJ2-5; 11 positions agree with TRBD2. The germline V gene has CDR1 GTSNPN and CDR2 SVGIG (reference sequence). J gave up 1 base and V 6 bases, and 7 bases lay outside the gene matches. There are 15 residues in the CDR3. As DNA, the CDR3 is TGTGCCTGCCTCCCGGGACTAGCGGCCCAAGAGACCCAGTACTTC. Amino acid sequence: CACLPGLAAQETQYF.

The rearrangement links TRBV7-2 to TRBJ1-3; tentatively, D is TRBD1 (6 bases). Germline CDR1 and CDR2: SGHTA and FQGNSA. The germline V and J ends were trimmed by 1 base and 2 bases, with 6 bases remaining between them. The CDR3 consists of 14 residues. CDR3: CASSLDRAGNTIYF. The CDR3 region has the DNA TGTGCCAGCAGCTTAGACAGGGCTGGAAACACCATATATTTT.

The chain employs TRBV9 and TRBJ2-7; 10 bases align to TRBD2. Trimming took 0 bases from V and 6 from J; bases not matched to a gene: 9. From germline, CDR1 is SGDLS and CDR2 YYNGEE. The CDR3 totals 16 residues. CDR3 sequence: CASSVAGLAGVGEQYF. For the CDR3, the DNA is TGTGCCAGCAGCGTAGCCGGGCTAGCGGGGGTCGGCGAGCAGTACTTC.

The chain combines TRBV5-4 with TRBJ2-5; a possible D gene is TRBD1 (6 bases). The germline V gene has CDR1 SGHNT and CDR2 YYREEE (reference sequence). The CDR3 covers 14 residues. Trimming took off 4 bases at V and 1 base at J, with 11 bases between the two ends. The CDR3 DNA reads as TGTGCCAGCAGCCGTCCGGACAGCCAAGAGACCCAGTACTTC. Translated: CASSRPDSQETQYF.

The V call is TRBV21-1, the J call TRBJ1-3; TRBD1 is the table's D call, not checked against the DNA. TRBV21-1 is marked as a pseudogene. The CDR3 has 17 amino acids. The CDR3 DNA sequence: TGTGCCAGCAGCAAAGGTCGGACAGGGGTCTTTGGAAACACCATATATTTT. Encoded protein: CASSKGRTGVFGNTIYF.

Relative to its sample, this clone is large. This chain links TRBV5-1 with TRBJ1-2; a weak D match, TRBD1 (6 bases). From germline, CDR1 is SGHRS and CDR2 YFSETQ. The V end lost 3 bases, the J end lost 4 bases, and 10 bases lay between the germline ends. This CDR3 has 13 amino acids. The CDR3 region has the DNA TGCGCCAGCAGCTGGGACAAATCCTATGGCTACACCTTC. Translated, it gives CASSWDKSYGYTF.

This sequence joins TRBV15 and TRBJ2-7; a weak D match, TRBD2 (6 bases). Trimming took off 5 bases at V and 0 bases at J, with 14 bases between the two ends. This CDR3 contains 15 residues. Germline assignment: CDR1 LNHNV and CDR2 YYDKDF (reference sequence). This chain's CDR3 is CATSRFSGSSYEQYF. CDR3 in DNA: TGTGCCACCAGCCGATTTAGCGGATCCTCCTACGAGCAGTACTTC.

Here the CDR3 DNA reads TGTGCCAGCAAGACGGGACTCCCCTACGAGCAGTACTTC. It is translated as CASKTGLPYEQYF. The chain is built from TRBV2 and TRBJ2-7, with a possible D match to TRBD2 (6 bases). Trimming removed 7 bases from V and 2 bases from J, with 12 bases in between. Germline V gene data show CDR1 as SNHLY and CDR2 as FYNNEI. There are 13 residues in the CDR3.

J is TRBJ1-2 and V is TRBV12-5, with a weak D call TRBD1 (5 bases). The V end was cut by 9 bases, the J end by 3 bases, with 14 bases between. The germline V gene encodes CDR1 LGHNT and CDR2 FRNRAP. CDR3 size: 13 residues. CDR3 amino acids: CASGGFTDYGYTF. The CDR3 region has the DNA TGTGCTAGCGGGGGTTTTACCGACTATGGCTACACCTTC.

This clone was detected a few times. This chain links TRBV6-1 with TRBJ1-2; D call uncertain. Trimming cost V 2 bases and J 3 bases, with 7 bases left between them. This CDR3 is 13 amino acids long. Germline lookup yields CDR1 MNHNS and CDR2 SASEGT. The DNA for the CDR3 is TGTGCCAGCAGTGAAATGGCCTACTATGGCTACACCTTC. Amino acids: CASSEMAYYGYTF.

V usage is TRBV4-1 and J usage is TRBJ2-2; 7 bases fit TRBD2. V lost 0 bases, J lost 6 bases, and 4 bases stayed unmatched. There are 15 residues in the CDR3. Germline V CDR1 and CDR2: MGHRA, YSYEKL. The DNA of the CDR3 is TGCGCCAGCAGCCAAGATGTGGGAGGGCCCGGGGAGCTGTTTTTT. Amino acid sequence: CASSQDVGGPGELFF.

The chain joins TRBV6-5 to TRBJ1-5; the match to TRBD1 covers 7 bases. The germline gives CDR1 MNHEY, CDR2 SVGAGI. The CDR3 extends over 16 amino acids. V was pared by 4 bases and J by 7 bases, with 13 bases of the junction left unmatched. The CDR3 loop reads CASSSRPAGGSQPQHF. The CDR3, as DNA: TGTGCCAGCAGTTCCCGACCCGCAGGGGGATCCCAGCCCCAGCATTTT.

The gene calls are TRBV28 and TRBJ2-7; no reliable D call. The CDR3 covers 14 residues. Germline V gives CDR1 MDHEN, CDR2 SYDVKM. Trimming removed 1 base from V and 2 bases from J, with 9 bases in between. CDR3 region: CASSLSWRTYEQYF. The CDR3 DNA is TGTGCCAGCAGTTTATCCTGGAGAACCTACGAGCAGTACTTC.

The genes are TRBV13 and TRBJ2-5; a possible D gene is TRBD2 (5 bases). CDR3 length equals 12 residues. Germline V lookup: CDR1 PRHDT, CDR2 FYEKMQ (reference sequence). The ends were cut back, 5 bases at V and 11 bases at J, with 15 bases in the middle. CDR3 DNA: TGTGCCAGCAGCCCAAAGTCCGGGGTTCAGTACTTC. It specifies CASSPKSGVQYF.

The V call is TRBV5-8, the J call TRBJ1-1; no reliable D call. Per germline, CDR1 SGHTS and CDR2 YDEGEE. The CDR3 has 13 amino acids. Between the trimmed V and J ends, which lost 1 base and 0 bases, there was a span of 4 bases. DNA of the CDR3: TGTGCCAGCAGCTTGACCCTGAACACTGAAGCTTTCTTT. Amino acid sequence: CASSLTLNTEAFF.

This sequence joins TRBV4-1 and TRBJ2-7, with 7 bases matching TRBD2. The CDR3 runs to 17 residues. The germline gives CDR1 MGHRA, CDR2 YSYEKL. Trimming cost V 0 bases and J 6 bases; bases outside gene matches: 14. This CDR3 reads CASSQEVASGSKREQYF. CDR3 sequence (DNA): TGCGCCAGCAGCCAAGAGGTTGCTAGCGGATCAAAACGCGAGCAGTACTTC.

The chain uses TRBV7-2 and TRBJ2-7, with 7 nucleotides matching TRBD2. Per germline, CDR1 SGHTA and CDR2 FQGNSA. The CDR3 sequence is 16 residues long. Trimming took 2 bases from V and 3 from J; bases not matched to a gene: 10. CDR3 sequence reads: CASSLRAGGRVYEQYF. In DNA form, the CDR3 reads TGTGCCAGCAGCTTACGAGCCGGCGGGAGAGTCTACGAGCAGTACTTC. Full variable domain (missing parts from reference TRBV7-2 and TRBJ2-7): GAGVSQSPSNKVTEKGKDVELRCDPISGHTALYWYRQSLGQGLEFLIYFQGNSAPDKSGLPSDRFSAERTGGSVSTLTIQRTQQEDSAVYLCASSLRAGGRVYEQYFGPGTRLTVT.